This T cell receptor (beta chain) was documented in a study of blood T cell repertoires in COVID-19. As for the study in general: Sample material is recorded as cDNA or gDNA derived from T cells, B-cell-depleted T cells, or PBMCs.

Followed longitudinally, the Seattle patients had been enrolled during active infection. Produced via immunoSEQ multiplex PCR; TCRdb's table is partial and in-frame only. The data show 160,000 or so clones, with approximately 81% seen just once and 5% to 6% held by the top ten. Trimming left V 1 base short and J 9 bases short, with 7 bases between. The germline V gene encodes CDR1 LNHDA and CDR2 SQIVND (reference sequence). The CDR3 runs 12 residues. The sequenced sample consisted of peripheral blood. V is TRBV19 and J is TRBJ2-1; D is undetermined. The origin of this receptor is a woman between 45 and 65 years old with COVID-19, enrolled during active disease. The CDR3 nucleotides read TGTGCCAGTAGTATAGGTGCGGTTGAGCAGTTCTTC. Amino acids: CASSIGAVEQFF.